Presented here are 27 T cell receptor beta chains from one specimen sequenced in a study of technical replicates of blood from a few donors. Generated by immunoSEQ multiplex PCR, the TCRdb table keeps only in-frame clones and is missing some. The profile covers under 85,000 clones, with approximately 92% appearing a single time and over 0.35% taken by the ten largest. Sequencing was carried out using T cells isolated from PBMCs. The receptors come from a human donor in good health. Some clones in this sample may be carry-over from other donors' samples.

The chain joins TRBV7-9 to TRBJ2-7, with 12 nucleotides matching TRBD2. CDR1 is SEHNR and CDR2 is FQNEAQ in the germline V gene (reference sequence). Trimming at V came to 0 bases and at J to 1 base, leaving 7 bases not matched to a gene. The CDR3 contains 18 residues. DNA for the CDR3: TGTGCCAGCAGCTTAGCGCGTCTAGCGGGAGGGCCTTCCTACGAGCAGTACTTC. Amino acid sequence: CASSLARLAGGPSYEQYF.

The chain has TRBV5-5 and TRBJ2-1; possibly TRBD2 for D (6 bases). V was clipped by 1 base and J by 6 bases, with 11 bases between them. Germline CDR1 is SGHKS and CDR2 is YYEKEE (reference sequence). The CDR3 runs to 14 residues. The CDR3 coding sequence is TGTGCCAGCAGCTTGACTAGCAAGGGCAATGAGCAGTTCTTC. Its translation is CASSLTSKGNEQFF. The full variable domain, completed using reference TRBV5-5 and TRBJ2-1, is DAGVTQSPTHLIKTRGQQVTLRCSPISGHKSVSWYQQVLGQGPQFIFQYYEKEERGRGNFPDRFSARQFPNYSSELNVNALLLGDSALYLCASSLTSKGNEQFFGPGTRLTVL.

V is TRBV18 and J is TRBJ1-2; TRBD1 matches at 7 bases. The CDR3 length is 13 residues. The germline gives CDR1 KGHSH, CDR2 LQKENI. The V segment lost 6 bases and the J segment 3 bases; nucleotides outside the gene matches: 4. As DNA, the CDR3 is TGTGCCAGCTCCTTAGACAGGGACTATGGCTACACCTTC. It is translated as CASSLDRDYGYTF.

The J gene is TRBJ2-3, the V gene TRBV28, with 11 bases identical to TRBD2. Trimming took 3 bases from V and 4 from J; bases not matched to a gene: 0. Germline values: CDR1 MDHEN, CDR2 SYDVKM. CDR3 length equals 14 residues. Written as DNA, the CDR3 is TGTGCCAGCAGTTTTAGCGGGAGGGCAGATACGCAGTATTTT. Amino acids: CASSFSGRADTQYF. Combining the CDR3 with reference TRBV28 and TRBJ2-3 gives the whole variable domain DVKVTQSSRYLVKRTGEKVFLECVQDMDHENMFWYRQDPGLGLRLIYFSYDVKMKEKGDIPEGYSVSREKKERFSLILESASTNQTSMYLCASSFSGRADTQYFGPGTRLTVL.

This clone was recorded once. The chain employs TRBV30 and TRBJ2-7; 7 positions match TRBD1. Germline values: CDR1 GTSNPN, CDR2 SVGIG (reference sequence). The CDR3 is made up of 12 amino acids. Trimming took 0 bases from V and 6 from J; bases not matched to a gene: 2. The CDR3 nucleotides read TGTGCCTGGAGTGTCAACAGGGGCGAGCAGTACTTC. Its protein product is CAWSVNRGEQYF.

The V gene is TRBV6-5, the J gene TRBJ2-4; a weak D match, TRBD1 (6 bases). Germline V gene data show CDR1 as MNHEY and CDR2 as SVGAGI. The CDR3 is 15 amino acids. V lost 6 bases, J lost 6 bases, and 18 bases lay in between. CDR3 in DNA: TGTGCCAGCAGCCAACCCGCTACAGGGTCAAACATTCAGTACTTC. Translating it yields CASSQPATGSNIQYF.

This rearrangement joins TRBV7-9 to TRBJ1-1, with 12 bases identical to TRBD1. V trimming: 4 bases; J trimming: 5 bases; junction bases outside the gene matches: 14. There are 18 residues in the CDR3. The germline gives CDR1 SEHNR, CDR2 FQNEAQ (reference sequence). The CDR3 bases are TGTGCCAGCAGCTCCCTCTTGGGACAGGGGGCGGGAGGAACTGAAGCTTTCTTT. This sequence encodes CASSSLLGQGAGGTEAFF.

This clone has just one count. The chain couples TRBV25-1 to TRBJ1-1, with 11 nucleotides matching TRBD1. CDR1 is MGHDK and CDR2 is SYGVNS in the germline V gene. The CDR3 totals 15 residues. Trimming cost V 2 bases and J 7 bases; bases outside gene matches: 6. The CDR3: CASSEPGQGGLEAFF. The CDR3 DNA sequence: TGTGCCAGCAGTGAACCGGGACAGGGGGGCCTTGAAGCTTTCTTT.

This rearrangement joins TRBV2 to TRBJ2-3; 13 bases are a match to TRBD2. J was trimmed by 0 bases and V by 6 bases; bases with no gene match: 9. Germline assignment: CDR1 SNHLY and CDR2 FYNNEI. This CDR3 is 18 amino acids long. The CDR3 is CASSQLAGGPTSTDTQYF. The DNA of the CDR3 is TGTGCCAGCAGCCAACTAGCGGGAGGGCCTACTAGCACAGATACGCAGTATTTT.

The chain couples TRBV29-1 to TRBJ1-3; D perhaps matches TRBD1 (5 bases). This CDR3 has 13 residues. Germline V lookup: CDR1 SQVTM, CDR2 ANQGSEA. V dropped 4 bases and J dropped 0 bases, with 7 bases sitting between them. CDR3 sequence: CSVGTGSGNTIYF. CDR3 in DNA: TGCAGCGTTGGAACAGGCTCTGGAAACACCATATATTTT.

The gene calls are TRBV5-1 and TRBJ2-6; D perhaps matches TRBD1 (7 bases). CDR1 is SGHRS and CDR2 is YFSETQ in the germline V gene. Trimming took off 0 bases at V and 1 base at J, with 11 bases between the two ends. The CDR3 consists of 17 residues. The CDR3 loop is CASSLVAGGSGANVLTF. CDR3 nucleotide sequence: TGCGCCAGCAGCTTGGTCGCAGGGGGGTCTGGGGCCAACGTCCTGACTTTC.

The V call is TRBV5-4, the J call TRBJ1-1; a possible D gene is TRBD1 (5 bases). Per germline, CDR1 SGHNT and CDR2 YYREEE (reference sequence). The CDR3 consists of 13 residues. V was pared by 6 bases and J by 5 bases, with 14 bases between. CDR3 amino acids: CASTGQRGTEAFF. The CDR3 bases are TGTGCCAGCACCGGACAAAGGGGAACTGAAGCTTTCTTT.

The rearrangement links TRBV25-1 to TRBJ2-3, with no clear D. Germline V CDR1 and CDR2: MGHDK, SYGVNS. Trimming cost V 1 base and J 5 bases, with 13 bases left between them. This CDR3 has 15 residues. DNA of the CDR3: TGTGCCAGCAGTGAATTTCTAGAAAGTGGAGATACGCAGTATTTT. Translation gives CASSEFLESGDTQYF.

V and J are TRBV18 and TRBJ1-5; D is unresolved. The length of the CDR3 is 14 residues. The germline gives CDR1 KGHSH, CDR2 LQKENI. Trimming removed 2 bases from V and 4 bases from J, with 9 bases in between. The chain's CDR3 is CASSPSKRNQPQHF. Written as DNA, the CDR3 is TGTGCCAGCTCACCATCGAAGCGGAATCAGCCCCAGCATTTT.

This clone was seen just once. The CDR3 DNA reads as TGTGCCAGTAGTATGCAGGGGTCCGGGGAGCTGTTTTTT. Protein product: CASSMQGSGELFF. The chain carries TRBV19 and TRBJ2-2; maybe TRBD1 (6 bases). V lost 3 bases and J lost 6, with 8 bases in between. Per germline, CDR1 LNHDA and CDR2 SQIVND (reference sequence). This CDR3 is built from 13 residues.

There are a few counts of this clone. The CDR3 region has the DNA TGTGCCAGCAGCTTAGAGGGGGCCAACACTGAAGCTTTCTTT. Amino acids: CASSLEGANTEAFF. The rearrangement links TRBV7-8 to TRBJ1-1; 7 bases line up with TRBD1. The V and J ends lost 1 base and 2 bases, in that order; junction bases with no gene match: 1. The CDR3 contains 14 residues. CDR1 SGHVS and CDR2 FQNEAQ come from the germline V gene.

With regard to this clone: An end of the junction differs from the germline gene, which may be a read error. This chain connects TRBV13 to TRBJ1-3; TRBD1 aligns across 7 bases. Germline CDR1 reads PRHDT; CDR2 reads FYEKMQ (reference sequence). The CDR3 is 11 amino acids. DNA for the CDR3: TGTGCCAGCAGCTTAGGGACAGGGTTAGACTTT. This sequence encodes CASSLGTGLDF.

CDR3 protein: CASKRRSNTEAFF. The CDR3 DNA sequence: TGTGCCAGCAAAAGGAGGTCGAACACTGAAGCTTTCTTT. The J gene is TRBJ1-1, the V gene TRBV28, with D unresolved. Trimming left V 7 bases short and J 1 base short, with 10 bases between. Germline CDR1 reads MDHEN; CDR2 reads SYDVKM. The CDR3 consists of 13 residues.

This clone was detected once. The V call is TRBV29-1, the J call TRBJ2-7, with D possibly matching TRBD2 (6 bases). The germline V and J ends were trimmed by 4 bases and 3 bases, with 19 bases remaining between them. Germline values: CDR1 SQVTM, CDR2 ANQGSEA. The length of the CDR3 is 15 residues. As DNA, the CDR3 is TGCAGCGTTGGGGGCCTGGAGGGAAGCCGCTACGAGCAGTACTTC. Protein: CSVGGLEGSRYEQYF.

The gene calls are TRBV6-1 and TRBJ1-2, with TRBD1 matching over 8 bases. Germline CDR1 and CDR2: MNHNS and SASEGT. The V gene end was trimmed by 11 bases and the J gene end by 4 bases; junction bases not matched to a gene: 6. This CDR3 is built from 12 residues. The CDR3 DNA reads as TGTGCCTGCTATACAGGGGGCTATGGCTACACCTTC. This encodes CACYTGGYGYTF.

The CDR3: CASSYSMDRDSGTQYF. Written as DNA, the CDR3 is TGTGCCAGCAGTTACTCGATGGACCGGGACAGCGGGACCCAGTACTTC. The chain joins TRBV6-5 to TRBJ2-5, with TRBD1 matching over 7 bases. With 0 bases clipped from V and 7 bases from J, the junction kept 11 bases outside the gene matches. The germline V gene encodes CDR1 MNHEY and CDR2 SVGAGI. The CDR3 is made up of 16 amino acids.

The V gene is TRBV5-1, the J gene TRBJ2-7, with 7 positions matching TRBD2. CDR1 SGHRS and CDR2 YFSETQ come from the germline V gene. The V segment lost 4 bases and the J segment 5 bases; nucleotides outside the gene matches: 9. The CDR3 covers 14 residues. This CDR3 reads CASSPWGGSNEQYF. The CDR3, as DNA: TGCGCCAGCAGCCCCTGGGGAGGGTCCAACGAGCAGTACTTC.

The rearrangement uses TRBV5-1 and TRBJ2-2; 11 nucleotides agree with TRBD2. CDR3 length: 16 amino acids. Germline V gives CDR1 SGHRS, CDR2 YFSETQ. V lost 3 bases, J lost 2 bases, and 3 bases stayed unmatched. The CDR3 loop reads CASSWGLADNTGELFF. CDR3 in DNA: TGCGCCAGCAGCTGGGGACTAGCGGATAACACCGGGGAGCTGTTTTTT.

For the CDR3, the DNA is TGTGCCAGCAGCTTAGTGGGCAGGGAAGGCGAAAAACTGTTTTTT. Its translation: CASSLVGREGEKLFF. The chain uses TRBV7-8 and TRBJ1-4; a weak D match, TRBD1 (5 bases). Per the germline V gene, CDR1 is SGHVS and CDR2 is FQNEAQ. The V end lost 1 base, the J end lost 8 bases, and 14 bases lay between the germline ends. The CDR3 has 15 amino acids.

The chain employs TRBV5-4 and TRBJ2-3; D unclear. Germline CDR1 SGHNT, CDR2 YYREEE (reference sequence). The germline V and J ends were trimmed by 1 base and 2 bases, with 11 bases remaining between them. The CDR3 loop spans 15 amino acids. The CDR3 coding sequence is TGTGCCAGCAGCTTGTCGGCTAGTCCCACAGATACGCAGTATTTT. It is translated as CASSLSASPTDTQYF.

CDR3 sequence (DNA): TGTGCCAGCAGCCCCGGGACAGGGGCCCCCTATGGCTACACCTTC. Its translation is CASSPGTGAPYGYTF. The J gene is TRBJ1-2, the V gene TRBV5-6; TRBD1 aligns across 10 bases. The CDR3 is 15 amino acids. The V gene's germline CDR1 is SGHDT and CDR2 YYEEEE. Trimming at V came to 4 bases and at J to 4 bases, leaving 7 bases not matched to a gene.

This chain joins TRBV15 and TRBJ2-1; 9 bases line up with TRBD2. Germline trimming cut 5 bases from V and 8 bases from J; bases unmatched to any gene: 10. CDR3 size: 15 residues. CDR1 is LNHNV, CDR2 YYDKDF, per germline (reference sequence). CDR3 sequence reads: CATSRGGSGSYEQFF. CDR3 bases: TGTGCCACCAGCCGGGGGGGTAGCGGGAGCTATGAGCAGTTCTTC.